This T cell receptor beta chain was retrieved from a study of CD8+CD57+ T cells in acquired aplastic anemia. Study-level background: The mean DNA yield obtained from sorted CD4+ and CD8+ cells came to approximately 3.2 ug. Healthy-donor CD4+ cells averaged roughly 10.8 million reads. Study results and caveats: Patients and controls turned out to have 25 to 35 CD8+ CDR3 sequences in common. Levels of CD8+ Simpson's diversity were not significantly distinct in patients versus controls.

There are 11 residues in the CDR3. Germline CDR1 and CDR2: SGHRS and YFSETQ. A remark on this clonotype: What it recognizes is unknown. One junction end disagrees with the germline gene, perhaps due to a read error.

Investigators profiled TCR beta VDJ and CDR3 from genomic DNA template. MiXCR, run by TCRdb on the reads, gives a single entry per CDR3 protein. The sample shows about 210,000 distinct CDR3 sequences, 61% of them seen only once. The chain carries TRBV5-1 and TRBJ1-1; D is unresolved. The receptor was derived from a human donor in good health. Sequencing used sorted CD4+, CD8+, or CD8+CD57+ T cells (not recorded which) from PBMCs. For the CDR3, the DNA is TGTGCCAGCAGCGCCGGCTTTGAAGCTTTCTTT. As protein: CASSAGFEAFF. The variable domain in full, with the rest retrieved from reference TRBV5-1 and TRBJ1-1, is KAGVTQTPRYLIKTRGQQVTLSCSPISGHRSVSWYQQTPGQGLQFLFEYFSETQRNKGNFPGRFSGRQFSNSRSEMNVSTLELGDSALYLCASSAGFEAFFGQGTRLTVV.